A single sample gave rise to the 15 T cell receptor beta chains below, sequenced in a study of cytomegalovirus exposure and HLA in healthy donors. 13 Jbeta primers and 60 Vbeta primers were used for the PCR. Produced via immunoSEQ multiplex PCR; TCRdb's table is partial and in-frame only. This table holds fewer than 350,000 clones, around 90% found once. Source material: PBMCs. These receptors were taken from a young woman in good health and CMV-seronegative.

The chain recombines TRBV11-2 with TRBJ2-4; perhaps TRBD1 as D (5 bases). V was pared by 3 bases and J by 0 bases, with 18 bases between. Germline CDR1 reads SGHAT; CDR2 reads FQNNGV. CDR3 length: 18 residues. CDR3 loop: CASSLNFDRNLAKNIQYF. The CDR3 bases are TGTGCCAGCAGCTTGAATTTCGACAGAAACTTAGCCAAAAACATTCAGTACTTC.

For the CDR3, the DNA is TGTGCCACCAGCGGGTCCCAGGTGTCCTACAATGAGCAGTTCTTC. Translation gives CATSGSQVSYNEQFF. The chain combines TRBV15 with TRBJ2-1; the D is unclear. With 5 bases removed from V and 1 base from J, the gap between germline ends came to 12 bases. The CDR3 has 15 residues. CDR1 and CDR2 from the germline V gene are LNHNV and YYDKDF (reference sequence).

V usage is TRBV6-5 and J usage is TRBJ2-2, with D possibly being TRBD2 (5 bases). CDR3 size: 15 residues. Per germline, CDR1 MNHEY and CDR2 SVGAGI. Trimming removed 6 bases from V and 3 bases from J, with 14 bases in between. CDR3 sequence reads: CASREEVLHTGELFF. As DNA, the CDR3 is TGTGCCAGCAGGGAGGAGGTTTTACACACCGGGGAGCTGTTTTTT.

J is TRBJ1-1 and V is TRBV9, with 7 bases identical to TRBD1. Trimming at V came to 2 bases and at J to 4 bases, leaving 11 bases not matched to a gene. The CDR3 extends over 16 amino acids. CDR1 and CDR2 (germline): SGDLS, YYNGEE. The DNA for the CDR3 is TGTGCCAGCAGCGTGGCCGGGACAGAGGCTATCACTGAAGCTTTCTTT. Protein product: CASSVAGTEAITEAFF.

In its sample, this clone was seen once. The chain links TRBV19 to TRBJ1-6; 9 positions agree with TRBD1. V lost 4 bases, J lost 10 bases, and 14 bases stayed unmatched. The length of the CDR3 is 17 residues. Germline loops: CDR1 LNHDA, CDR2 SQIVND (reference sequence). CDR3 loop: CASSTFPGQGGRSPLHF. The CDR3 region has the DNA TGTGCCAGTAGTACGTTCCCGGGACAGGGCGGGAGATCACCCCTCCACTTT.

There are a few counts of this clone. One junction end disagrees with the germline gene, perhaps due to a read error. This chain joins TRBV7-9 and TRBJ1-1; 10 nucleotides align to TRBD1. Germline V gives CDR1 SEHNR, CDR2 FQNEAQ (reference sequence). This CDR3 is 11 amino acids long. CDR3 bases: TGTGCCAGCAGCTTATGGGACAGGGGCCCTTTC. Amino acid sequence: CASSLWDRGPF.

The chain employs TRBV6-4 and TRBJ2-2; TRBD2 aligns across 11 bases. From germline, CDR1 is MRHNA and CDR2 SNTAGT. This CDR3 has 17 residues. The V segment lost 2 bases and the J segment 6 bases; nucleotides outside the gene matches: 8. The CDR3 here is CASSDTLTSGVSGELFF. CDR3 bases: TGTGCCAGCAGTGACACATTGACTAGCGGGGTCTCCGGGGAGCTGTTTTTT.

This rearrangement joins TRBV2 to TRBJ1-5; D is possibly TRBD1 (6 bases). This CDR3 is 20 amino acids long. CDR1 and CDR2 (germline): SNHLY, FYNNEI. Trimming cost V 8 bases and J 0 bases, with 29 bases left between them. The CDR3 protein is CASRHLQGLVPKISNQPQHF. CDR3 DNA sequence: TGTGCCAGCCGGCACCTACAGGGCCTCGTTCCCAAAATTAGCAATCAGCCCCAGCATTTT.

This chain joins TRBV29-1 and TRBJ1-1; a weak D match, TRBD1 (5 bases). The V gene's germline CDR1 is SQVTM and CDR2 ANQGSEA. This CDR3 comprises 12 residues. Trimming stripped 7 bases from V and 0 bases from J, with 9 bases between. The CDR3 region is CSGGLLNTEAFF. Written as DNA, the CDR3 is TGCAGCGGGGGACTGTTGAACACTGAAGCTTTCTTT. Full variable domain (missing parts from reference TRBV29-1 and TRBJ1-1): SAVISQKPSRDICQRGTSLTIQCQVDSQVTMMFWYRQQPGQSLTLIATANQGSEATYESGFVIDKFPISRPNLTFSTLTVSNMSPEDSSIYLCSGGLLNTEAFFGQGTRLTVV.

The chain's CDR3 is CASSDKPPVRGAYEQYF. CDR3 DNA: TGCGCCAGCAGCGACAAACCCCCGGTCCGCGGGGCTTACGAGCAGTACTTC. This chain uses TRBV4-1 with TRBJ2-7, with D perhaps matching TRBD2 (6 bases). The germline V gene encodes CDR1 MGHRA and CDR2 YSYEKL. Trimming pared 5 bases from V and 4 bases from J, leaving 24 bases between. This CDR3 comprises 17 residues.

V gene TRBV19 combines with J gene TRBJ2-4, with 11 positions matching TRBD1. In germline, CDR1 is LNHDA, CDR2 SQIVND (reference sequence). V shed 5 bases and J 6 bases; nucleotides not matched to a gene: 15. The CDR3 runs 18 residues. The CDR3 spells CASSWGEPGQGDRNIQYF. The CDR3 coding sequence is TGTGCCAGTAGTTGGGGTGAACCGGGACAGGGGGATAGAAACATTCAGTACTTC.

This rearrangement joins TRBV6-1 to TRBJ2-7; 7 positions match TRBD1. The V gene's germline CDR1 is MNHNS and CDR2 SASEGT. The trim removed 4 bases at V and 3 bases at J, leaving 9 bases unmatched. The CDR3 covers 15 residues. In nucleotides, the CDR3 is TGTGCCAGCAGTGTCGCCGGGACAGCGGTCTACGAGCAGTACTTC. This encodes CASSVAGTAVYEQYF.

This chain joins TRBV19 and TRBJ1-2, with TRBD1 matching 9 bases. J lost 3 bases, V lost 2 bases, and 13 bases had no gene match. From germline, CDR1 is LNHDA and CDR2 SQIVND (reference sequence). The CDR3 extends over 18 amino acids. The DNA for the CDR3 is TGTGCCAGTAGTATATCACCGGGACAGGGAACAAGGGACTATGGCTACACCTTC. Its protein is CASSISPGQGTRDYGYTF.

This clone was observed a single time. V usage is TRBV5-1 and J usage is TRBJ2-1; 7 bases agree with TRBD1. Per the germline V gene, CDR1 is SGHRS and CDR2 is YFSETQ. This CDR3 spans 14 amino acids. The V gene end was trimmed by 3 bases and the J gene end by 5 bases; junction bases not matched to a gene: 5. The CDR3 coding sequence is TGCGCCAGCAGCTACCGGGACAGTAACAATGAGCAGTTCTTC. It translates to CASSYRDSNNEQFF.

The chain recombines TRBV6-5 with TRBJ1-2; TRBD1 is a possible D gene (5 bases). The germline V and J ends were trimmed by 2 bases and 2 bases, with 9 bases remaining between them. The CDR3 length is 14 residues. The V gene's germline CDR1 is MNHEY and CDR2 SVGAGI. CDR3 sequence (DNA): TGTGCCAGCAGTTACAGGGGAGGGAACTATGGCTACACCTTC. This gives the protein CASSYRGGNYGYTF.